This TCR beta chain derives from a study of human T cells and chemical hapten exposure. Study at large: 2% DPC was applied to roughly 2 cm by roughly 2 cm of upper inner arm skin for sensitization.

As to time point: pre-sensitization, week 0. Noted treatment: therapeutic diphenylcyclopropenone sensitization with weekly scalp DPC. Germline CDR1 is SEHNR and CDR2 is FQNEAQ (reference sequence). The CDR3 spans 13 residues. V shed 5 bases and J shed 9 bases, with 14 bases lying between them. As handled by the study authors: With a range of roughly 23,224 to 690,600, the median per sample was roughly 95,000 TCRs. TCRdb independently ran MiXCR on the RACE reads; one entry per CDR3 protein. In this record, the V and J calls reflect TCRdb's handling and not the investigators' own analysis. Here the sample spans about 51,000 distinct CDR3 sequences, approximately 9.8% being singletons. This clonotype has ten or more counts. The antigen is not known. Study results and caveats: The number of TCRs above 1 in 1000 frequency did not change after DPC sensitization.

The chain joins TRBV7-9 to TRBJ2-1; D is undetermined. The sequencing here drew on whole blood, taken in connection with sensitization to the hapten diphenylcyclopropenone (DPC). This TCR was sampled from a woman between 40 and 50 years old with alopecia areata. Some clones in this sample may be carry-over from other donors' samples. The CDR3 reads CASSPIVSFEQFF. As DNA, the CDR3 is TGTGCCAGCAGCCCAATCGTCTCCTTTGAGCAGTTCTTC.